Presented here are 2 T cell receptor beta chains from one specimen sequenced in a study of CD8+ T cells in alopecia areata. Once RNA had been extracted, it was reverse transcribed into cDNA to act as the sequencing template. Measured with immunoSEQ multiplex PCR; TCRdb has only the in-frame clones, and not every one. The data hold roughly 150,000 clones, with around 47% observed a single time. Sequencing used CD4+ T cells sorted from blood. The receptor set was obtained from a human donor with alopecia areata.

This chain joins TRBV5-1 and TRBJ2-5, with TRBD2 identical over 14 bases. The V gene end was trimmed by 4 bases and the J gene end by 5 bases; junction bases not matched to a gene: 4. CDR1 and CDR2 (germline): SGHRS, YFSETQ. The CDR3 covers 15 residues. The CDR3 loop reads CASSMGLAGAETQYF. The DNA for the CDR3 is TGCGCCAGCAGCATGGGACTAGCGGGAGCGGAGACCCAGTACTTC.

The CDR3 here is CATSREAASTDTQYF. In DNA, the CDR3 is TGTGCCACCAGCAGAGAAGCGGCTAGCACAGATACGCAGTATTTT. V usage is TRBV15 and J usage is TRBJ2-3, with a tentative D call TRBD2 (5 bases). Trimming pared 0 bases from V and 0 bases from J, leaving 7 bases between. The germline V gene has CDR1 LNHNV and CDR2 YYDKDF (reference sequence). The CDR3 runs to 15 residues.